These 24 T cell receptor beta chains were sequenced from one sample in a study of T cell repertoires in cytomegalovirus infection. TCRdb re-called the reads with MiXCR, one entry per CDR3 protein. The table records 250,000 or so distinct CDR3 sequences, about a sixth of them present only once. Sample: CD8+ T cells from PBMCs. Receptor source: a human donor in good health (CMV status not recorded). Some clones in this sample may be carry-over from other donors' samples.

This clonotype was counted ten times or more. The chain uses TRBV7-8 and TRBJ2-3; tentative D call: TRBD1 (6 bases). The CDR3 spans 15 residues. CDR1 and CDR2 from the germline V gene are SGHVS and FQNEAQ. The V gene lost 5 bases and the J gene lost 0 bases, with 12 bases spanning the gap. CDR3 nucleotide sequence: TGTGCCAGCAGCAACCGGACAGATAGCACAGATACGCAGTATTTT. It codes for CASSNRTDSTDTQYF.

Concerning this clonotype: The junction shows a germline mismatch at one end, possibly a read error. The chain joins TRBV10-3 to TRBJ2-3; D might be TRBD2 (7 bases). The CDR3 is 11 amino acids. CDR1 and CDR2 from the germline V gene are ENHRY and SYGVKD. CDR3 DNA: TGTGCCATCTCAAGCGGGGAGGGGGTCCTTTTT. Translation: CAISSGEGVLF.

The chain is built from TRBV2 and TRBJ1-1; perhaps TRBD1 as D (6 bases). Germline CDR1 reads SNHLY; CDR2 reads FYNNEI. Trimming took 3 bases from V and 3 from J, leaving 14 bases between them. This CDR3 is built from 15 residues. The CDR3 reads CASSEGGQTYTEAFF. For the CDR3, the DNA is TGTGCCAGCAGTGAGGGGGGGCAGACCTACACTGAAGCTTTCTTT. Full variable domain (rest looked up from reference TRBV2 and TRBJ1-1): EPEVTQTPSHQVTQMGQEVILRCVPISNHLYFYWYRQILGQKVEFLVSFYNNEISEKSEIFDDQFSVERPDGSNFTLKIRSTKLEDSAMYFCASSEGGQTYTEAFFGQGTRLTVV.

In this sample, this clonotype turned up many times. This chain links TRBV7-2 with TRBJ2-3; the match to TRBD2 covers 8 bases. Germline V CDR1 and CDR2: SGHTA, FQGNSA. With V trimmed by 1 base and J by 6 bases, 6 bases remained unmatched. There are 15 residues in the CDR3. The CDR3 loop reads CASSLDGGAVDTQYF. Here the CDR3 DNA reads TGTGCCAGCAGCTTAGACGGGGGGGCCGTGGATACGCAGTATTTT. The full variable domain, its missing parts supplied by reference TRBV7-2 and TRBJ2-3, is GAGVSQSPSNKVTEKGKDVELRCDPISGHTALYWYRQSLGQGLEFLIYFQGNSAPDKSGLPSDRFSAERTGGSVSTLTIQRTQQEDSAVYLCASSLDGGAVDTQYFGPGTRLTVL.

This clonotype was seen only a few times. This may come from a read error, since a much larger clone is one base off. The rearrangement uses TRBV7-6 and TRBJ1-3, with unresolved D. Germline V CDR1 and CDR2: SGHVS, FNYEAQ. The germline V and J ends were trimmed by 3 bases and 4 bases, with 1 base remaining between them. The CDR3 consists of 11 residues. In DNA form, the CDR3 reads TGTGCCAGCAGCTTGGGAAACACCATATATTTT. Translating gives CASSLGNTIYF.

In this sample, this clonotype turned up many times. This rearrangement joins TRBV7-8 to TRBJ2-7; the match to TRBD1 covers 9 bases. Trimming took 1 base from V and 5 from J; bases not matched to a gene: 12. This CDR3 has 17 amino acids. Germline values: CDR1 SGHVS, CDR2 FQNEAQ. CDR3: CASSLGSPGTGIHEQYF. The CDR3 DNA reads TGTGCCAGCAGCTTAGGGAGCCCCGGGACAGGGATCCACGAGCAGTACTTC.

The sample holds a few counts of this clonotype. CDR3 DNA: TGCAGTGCTAGAGATGGGGGCGGGGGGCGAAATCAGCCCCAGCATTTT. This codes for CSARDGGGGRNQPQHF. The chain joins TRBV20-1 to TRBJ1-5, with TRBD1 as a possible D gene (6 bases). V was pared by 0 bases and J by 4 bases, with 16 bases between. Germline V gene data show CDR1 as DFQATT and CDR2 as SNEGSKA (reference sequence). The CDR3 covers 16 residues.

J is TRBJ1-2 and V is TRBV10-3, with TRBD1 identical over 7 bases. Germline V CDR1 and CDR2: ENHRY, SYGVKD. This CDR3 contains 15 residues. V was clipped by 5 bases and J by 7 bases; unmatched bases: 13. CDR3 DNA sequence: TGTGCCATCAGTCCCGAGGGAGGGACAGCTAGTGGCTACACCTTC. This codes for CAISPEGGTASGYTF.

The rearrangement joins TRBV5-1 to TRBJ2-1; D remains ambiguous. This CDR3 spans 14 amino acids. The V end was cut by 3 bases, the J end by 7 bases, with 14 bases between. Germline lookup yields CDR1 SGHRS and CDR2 YFSETQ. As DNA, the CDR3 is TGCGCCAGCAGCTATCCTCGGACGGGTAATGAGCAGTTCTTC. It specifies CASSYPRTGNEQFF.

This clonotype has just a few counts. The chain links TRBV2 to TRBJ1-5; 7 bases map to TRBD1. V shed 6 bases and J 0 bases; nucleotides not matched to a gene: 11. Germline lookup yields CDR1 SNHLY and CDR2 FYNNEI. CDR3 length equals 17 residues. CDR3 bases: TGTGCCAGCAGAGATCGGGACAGAATTTATAGCAATCAGCCCCAGCATTTT. Protein: CASRDRDRIYSNQPQHF.

This clonotype was counted at least ten times. The J gene is TRBJ1-1, the V gene TRBV12-3 or TRBV12-4, with 8 nucleotides matching TRBD1. V trimming: 6 bases; J trimming: 1 base; junction bases outside the gene matches: 4. The CDR3 contains 14 residues. The CDR3 DNA sequence: TGTGCCAGCAGCCCCAGGGGGCCGAACACTGAAGCTTTCTTT. Translating gives CASSPRGPNTEAFF.

This rearrangement joins TRBV7-9 to TRBJ1-4; TRBD1 might be the D (5 bases). The V and J ends lost 0 bases and 3 bases respectively, with 20 bases between them. Germline CDR1 reads SEHNR; CDR2 reads FQNEAQ (reference sequence). The CDR3 sequence is 19 residues long. The CDR3 here is CASSLARVIPGRPNEKLFF. CDR3 DNA: TGTGCCAGCAGCTTAGCGAGGGTCATCCCGGGACGACCTAATGAAAAACTGTTTTTT.

This clonotype has ten or more counts. The rearrangement links TRBV7-4 to TRBJ1-5; perhaps TRBD1 as D (5 bases). Trimming took off 4 bases at V and 2 bases at J, with 21 bases between the two ends. Germline V gives CDR1 SGHVT, CDR2 SQSDAQ. The CDR3 runs to 18 residues. The CDR3 reads CASSSGRRFTLRNQPQHF. CDR3 bases: TGTGCCAGCAGCTCGGGACGGCGGTTTACCCTACGCAATCAGCCCCAGCATTTT.

J is TRBJ2-1 and V is TRBV6-2 or TRBV6-3; no reliable D call. Per germline, CDR1 MNHEY and CDR2 SVGEGT. The germline V and J ends were trimmed by 0 bases and 2 bases, with 11 bases remaining between them. The CDR3 spans 16 residues. CDR3 amino acids: CASSYSTGAPYNEQFF. In nucleotides, the CDR3 is TGTGCCAGCAGTTACTCGACCGGAGCACCCTACAATGAGCAGTTCTTC.

This chain links TRBV4-1 with TRBJ2-2; 9 bases map to TRBD1. From germline, CDR1 is MGHRA and CDR2 YSYEKL. The CDR3 runs 16 residues. After removal of 4 bases from V and 4 bases from J, the junction contained 7 bases not matched to a gene. CDR3 sequence reads: CASSRRDRVSTGELFF. The CDR3 bases are TGCGCCAGCAGCCGCCGGGACAGGGTTAGCACCGGGGAGCTGTTTTTT.

This clonotype was recorded many times. The chain couples TRBV7-8 to TRBJ1-1; 8 bases match TRBD1. Germline lookup yields CDR1 SGHVS and CDR2 FQNEAQ. J gave up 1 base and V 4 bases, and 5 bases lay outside the gene matches. The length of the CDR3 is 15 residues. As DNA, the CDR3 is TGTGCCAGCAGCTCTCAGGGGGCCGGGAACACTGAAGCTTTCTTT. Translation: CASSSQGAGNTEAFF. Supplemented by reference TRBV7-8 and TRBJ1-1, the full variable domain reads GAGVSQSPRYKVAKRGQDVALRCDPISGHVSLFWYQQALGQGPEFLTYFQNEAQLDKSGLPSDRFFAERPEGSVSTLKIQRTQQEDSAVYLCASSSQGAGNTEAFFGQGTRLTVV.

This clonotype was seen a few times. The chain combines TRBV6-6 with TRBJ1-1, with unresolved D. There are 14 residues in the CDR3. Trimming removed 7 bases at V and 1 base at J, with 13 bases between. Germline CDR1 is MNHNY and CDR2 is SVGAGI (reference sequence). Written as DNA, the CDR3 is TGTGCCAGCATCCCCGGGGAGGGGAACACTGAAGCTTTCTTT. This codes for CASIPGEGNTEAFF.

This clonotype was picked up a small number of times. The chain couples TRBV11-2 to TRBJ2-1, with D perhaps matching TRBD1 or TRBD2 (5 bases each). V dropped 1 base and J dropped 5 bases, with 15 bases sitting between them. The CDR3 length is 16 residues. Germline V gives CDR1 SGHAT, CDR2 FQNNGV. The CDR3 sequence is CASSLAYGGLNNEQFF. The CDR3 coding sequence is TGTGCCAGCAGCTTAGCCTATGGGGGATTAAACAATGAGCAGTTCTTC.

This clonotype was found many times. This sequence joins TRBV25-1 and TRBJ2-7; TRBD1 is a possible D gene (5 bases). The CDR3 is 14 amino acids. The germline V gene encodes CDR1 MGHDK and CDR2 SYGVNS. Trimming stripped 6 bases from V and 4 bases from J, with 16 bases between. The CDR3 reads CASSDFRVSYEQYF. CDR3 nucleotide sequence: TGTGCCAGCAGCGACTTCAGGGTGTCTTACGAGCAGTACTTC.

The J gene is TRBJ2-7, the V gene TRBV10-2; D not certain. V lost 5 bases, J lost 0 bases, and 8 bases lay in between. Germline V gives CDR1 WSHSY, CDR2 SAAADI. This CDR3 has 13 residues. The CDR3 reads CASSSAGSYEQYF. DNA for the CDR3: TGCGCCAGCAGTTCCGCTGGCTCCTACGAGCAGTACTTC.

This rearrangement joins TRBV25-1 to TRBJ1-5, with TRBD1 identical over 8 bases. The germline CDR1 and CDR2 sequences are MGHDK and SYGVNS. The junction had 20 bases not matched to a gene; V was cut back by 6 bases and J by 4 bases. The CDR3 covers 19 residues. The CDR3, as DNA: TGTGCCAGCAGGACCCTGGACAGGGAGTTAAGGGGACCGAATCAGCCCCAGCATTTT. This translates into CASRTLDRELRGPNQPQHF.

This clonotype was counted only a few times. The chain links TRBV28 to TRBJ2-3, with TRBD1 matching over 7 bases. CDR3 length: 16 residues. CDR1 is MDHEN and CDR2 is SYDVKM in the germline V gene. After removal of 3 bases from V and 2 bases from J, the junction contained 8 bases not matched to a gene. CDR3 nucleotides: TGTGCCAGCAGTTTTATCCGGGACAGCAACACAGATACGCAGTATTTT. Protein product: CASSFIRDSNTDTQYF. The whole variable domain, filled in from reference TRBV28 and TRBJ2-3, reads DVKVTQSSRYLVKRTGEKVFLECVQDMDHENMFWYRQDPGLGLRLIYFSYDVKMKEKGDIPEGYSVSREKKERFSLILESASTNQTSMYLCASSFIRDSNTDTQYFGPGTRLTVL.

The rearrangement uses TRBV19 and TRBJ1-1; D gene uncertain. CDR3 length: 13 residues. V was pared by 7 bases and J by 3 bases, with 12 bases between. The germline V gene encodes CDR1 LNHDA and CDR2 SQIVND (reference sequence). DNA of the CDR3: TGTGCCAGTAACGACCGGGCCTACACTGAAGCTTTCTTT. As protein: CASNDRAYTEAFF.

This clonotype was seen at least ten times. The gene calls are TRBV7-9 and TRBJ2-1, with TRBD2 as a possible D gene (5 bases). Trimming took 4 bases from V and 5 from J, leaving 12 bases between them. The CDR3 has 14 amino acids. Germline loops: CDR1 SEHNR, CDR2 FQNEAQ (reference sequence). Here the CDR3 DNA reads TGTGCCAGCAGCTCGGCCTTCGGGGACAATGAGCAGTTCTTC. Amino acids: CASSSAFGDNEQFF.